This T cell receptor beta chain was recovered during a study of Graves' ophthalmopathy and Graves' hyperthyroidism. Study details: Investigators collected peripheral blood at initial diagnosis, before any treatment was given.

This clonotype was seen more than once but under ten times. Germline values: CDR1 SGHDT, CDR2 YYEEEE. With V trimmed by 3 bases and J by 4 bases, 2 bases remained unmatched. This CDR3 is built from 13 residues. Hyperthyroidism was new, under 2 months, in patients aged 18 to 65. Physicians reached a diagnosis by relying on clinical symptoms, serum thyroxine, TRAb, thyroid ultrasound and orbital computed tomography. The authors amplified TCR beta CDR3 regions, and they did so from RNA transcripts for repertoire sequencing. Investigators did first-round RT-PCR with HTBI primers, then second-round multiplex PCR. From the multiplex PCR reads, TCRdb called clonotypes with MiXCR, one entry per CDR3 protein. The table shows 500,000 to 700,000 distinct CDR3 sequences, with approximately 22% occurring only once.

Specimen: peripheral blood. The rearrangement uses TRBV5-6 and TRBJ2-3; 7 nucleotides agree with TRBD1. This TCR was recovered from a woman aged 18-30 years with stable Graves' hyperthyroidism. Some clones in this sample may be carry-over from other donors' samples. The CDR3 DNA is TGTGCCAGCAGCTCCACAGGGGCAGATACGCAGTATTTT. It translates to CASSSTGADTQYF.